Each of the 27 T cell receptor beta chains below was sequenced from the same sample in a study of blood T cell repertoires in COVID-19 (dated by TCRdb to 2019 to 2021). Libraries were built with the immunoSEQ multiplex PCR assay. TCRdb carries this immuneACCESS record with in-frame sequences only. Its versions omit some clonotypes, under half of them owing to an unresolved V gene in the studies checked, with the rest unexplained. This sample gives approximately 150,000 clones in total; roughly 88% of them show up just once. The top ten hold about 6.8% of the sample. What was sequenced was peripheral blood. The receptors originated from a woman in her fifties or sixties in a cohort sampled during active or convalescent COVID-19.

The chain combines TRBV6-2 or TRBV6-3 with TRBJ2-5; TRBD1 matches 7 bases. CDR3 size: 14 residues. In germline, CDR1 is MNHEY, CDR2 SVGEGT. V lost 5 bases and J lost 3; bases outside the gene matches: 6. CDR3 sequence (DNA): TGTGCCAGCAGTCTACAGGGGTTAGAAGAGACCCAGTACTTC. Translated, it gives CASSLQGLEETQYF.

The chain is built from TRBV11-3 and TRBJ2-1, with D perhaps TRBD1 (6 bases). The germline V gene encodes CDR1 SGHNT and CDR2 YENEEA. CDR3 size: 13 residues. V lost 5 bases, J lost 7 bases, and 12 bases lay in between. CDR3 residues: CASSIRQDNEQFF. The DNA for the CDR3 is TGTGCCAGCAGCATAAGACAGGATAATGAGCAGTTCTTC.

The chain uses TRBV11-3 and TRBJ2-1, with D perhaps TRBD2 (7 bases). Trimming stripped 3 bases from V and 10 bases from J, with 22 bases between. Germline CDR1 is SGHNT and CDR2 is YENEEA. CDR3 length: 16 amino acids. This chain's CDR3 is CASSFGGADFDDEQFF. The DNA of the CDR3 is TGTGCCAGCAGCTTTGGGGGGGCCGATTTCGACGACGAGCAGTTCTTC.

The gene calls are TRBV5-4 and TRBJ2-2; possible D gene TRBD2, 6 bases. The CDR3 contains 15 residues. CDR1 SGHNT and CDR2 YYREEE come from the germline V gene (reference sequence). Trimming stripped 3 bases from V and 3 bases from J, with 12 bases between. The CDR3 DNA reads as TGTGCCAGCAGCTCCGGGACTGATTACACCGGGGAGCTGTTTTTT. Its protein product is CASSSGTDYTGELFF.

This chain connects TRBV7-6 to TRBJ2-1; a possible D gene is TRBD1 (6 bases). Per germline, CDR1 SGHVS and CDR2 FNYEAQ. This CDR3 contains 15 residues. V was pared by 6 bases and J by 5 bases, with 17 bases between. The CDR3 is CASRPPQGTHNEQFF. CDR3 DNA: TGTGCCAGCAGGCCACCCCAGGGGACCCACAATGAGCAGTTCTTC. The full variable domain, rest sourced from reference TRBV7-6 and TRBJ2-1, is GAGVSQSPRYKVTKRGQDVALRCDPISGHVSLYWYRQALGQGPEFLTYFNYEAQQDKSGLPNDRFSAERPEGSISTLTIQRTEQRDSAMYRCASRPPQGTHNEQFFGPGTRLTVL.

This clone was counted between two and nine times. The V gene is TRBV13, the J gene TRBJ1-2; the D gene is possibly TRBD1 (5 bases). Looked up from germline, CDR1 is PRHDT and CDR2 is FYEKMQ (reference sequence). The CDR3 is 15 residues long. V gave up 0 bases and J gave up 6 bases, with 14 bases separating them. The CDR3 reads CASSLGWGVRDGYTF. The CDR3 nucleotides are TGTGCCAGCAGCTTAGGTTGGGGGGTGAGGGATGGCTACACCTTC.

The chain is built from TRBV7-2 and TRBJ1-2; D ambiguous. Trimming removed 1 base at V and 11 bases at J, with 17 bases between. Germline values: CDR1 SGHTA, CDR2 FQGNSA. CDR3 length: 14 amino acids. The DNA of the CDR3 is TGTGCCAGCAGCTTAGGGGCCTCCAGGTTCGGTTACACCTTC. Translation: CASSLGASRFGYTF.

J is TRBJ2-5 and V is TRBV3-1 (or the pseudogene TRBV3-2), with 9 bases fitting TRBD2. Germline-derived CDR1 and CDR2 are LGHDT and YNNKEL (reference sequence). The ends lost 0 bases at V and 5 bases at J; junction bases unmatched: 4. The CDR3 is 15 residues long. For the CDR3, the DNA is TGTGCCAGCAGCCAAGACCTAGCGGGGTGGGAGACCCAGTACTTC. This translates into CASSQDLAGWETQYF.

V and J are TRBV19 and TRBJ1-5; 7 bases map to TRBD1. V lost 7 bases, J lost 4 bases, and 7 bases stayed unmatched. The CDR3 has 14 amino acids. Germline CDR1 LNHDA, CDR2 SQIVND (reference sequence). The CDR3 loop reads CASTAGQVNQPQHF. The CDR3 bases are TGTGCCAGTACCGCAGGACAGGTAAATCAGCCCCAGCATTTT.

This clone was picked up a small number of times. The gene calls are TRBV6-6 and TRBJ2-3, with a tentative D call TRBD1 (5 bases). Trimming removed 3 bases at V and 1 base at J, with 11 bases between. The CDR3 covers 15 residues. CDR1 MNHNY and CDR2 SVGAGI come from the germline V gene (reference sequence). CDR3 nucleotide sequence: TGTGCCAGCAGTTATGAAGCCAGGGGCACAGATACGCAGTATTTT. It translates to CASSYEARGTDTQYF.

This chain joins TRBV3-1 (or the pseudogene TRBV3-2) and TRBJ1-5; D perhaps matches TRBD1 (6 bases). Trimming removed 0 bases from V and 0 bases from J, with 21 bases in between. This CDR3 is 20 amino acids long. Per germline, CDR1 LGHDT and CDR2 YNNKEL (reference sequence). The CDR3 sequence: CASSQETTVTGNYSNQPQHF. As DNA, the CDR3 is TGTGCCAGCAGCCAAGAGACAACCGTCACAGGGAATTATAGCAATCAGCCCCAGCATTTT.

The V gene is TRBV5-1, the J gene TRBJ2-7; the D is unclear. Germline V gene sequence: CDR1 SGHRS, CDR2 YFSETQ. The CDR3 runs 14 residues. V was trimmed by 1 base and J by 1 base, leaving 9 bases between them. The CDR3 coding sequence is TGCGCCAGCAGCTTGATTGGCGGATCCTACGAGCAGTACTTC. Amino acids: CASSLIGGSYEQYF.

This chain joins TRBV13 and TRBJ1-6, with a weak D call TRBD1 (5 bases). CDR1 is PRHDT and CDR2 is FYEKMQ in the germline V gene (reference sequence). V gave up 5 bases and J gave up 8 bases, with 13 bases separating them. CDR3 length: 14 amino acids. CDR3 bases: TGTGCCAGCAGCGTAACGAAGGGGTATTCACCCCTCCACTTT. Translating gives CASSVTKGYSPLHF.

A note on this clone: At one end the junction does not follow the germline gene, possibly because of a read error. The rearrangement links TRBV6-1 to TRBJ1-2, with 10 bases identical to TRBD1. Germline assignment: CDR1 MNHNS and CDR2 SASEGT. The CDR3 is 12 residues long. The CDR3 is CASGDRGHGYTF. Written as DNA, the CDR3 is TGTGCCAGCGGTGACAGGGGGCATGGCTACACCTTC.

Many counts were recorded for this clone. The rearrangement uses TRBV3-1 (or the pseudogene TRBV3-2) and TRBJ2-1; tentative D call: TRBD1 (5 bases). CDR1 LGHDT and CDR2 YNNKEL come from the germline V gene (reference sequence). CDR3 length equals 16 residues. Deletions cut 0 bases from V and 2 bases from J, with 11 bases between. The CDR3 here is CASSQDRVDAYNEQFF. In DNA, the CDR3 is TGTGCCAGCAGCCAAGACAGGGTAGACGCCTACAATGAGCAGTTCTTC.

The V gene is TRBV4-3, the J gene TRBJ2-5; TRBD2 agrees at 11 bases. Germline values: CDR1 LGHNA, CDR2 YSLEER. Trimming at V came to 4 bases and at J to 5 bases, leaving 9 bases not matched to a gene. This CDR3 has 16 amino acids. The CDR3 protein is CASSRFSGGAGETQYF. CDR3 in DNA: TGCGCCAGCAGCCGGTTTAGCGGGGGGGCCGGGGAGACCCAGTACTTC.

The chain carries TRBV12-3 or TRBV12-4 and TRBJ2-5; D is undetermined. V gave up 0 bases and J gave up 7 bases, with 9 bases separating them. The CDR3 has 13 residues. CDR3 DNA sequence: TGTGCCAGCAGTTTAGCGACACGCGCGACCCAGTACTTC. Its protein is CASSLATRATQYF.

The chain combines TRBV7-2 with TRBJ1-3; D remains ambiguous. The CDR3 runs to 16 residues. Per the germline V gene, CDR1 is SGHTA and CDR2 is FQGNSA. V was pared by 0 bases and J by 1 base, with 10 bases between. As DNA, the CDR3 is TGTGCCAGCAGCTTAGCTATTTCAGGTTCTGGAAACACCATATATTTT. This codes for CASSLAISGSGNTIYF.

V and J are TRBV19 and TRBJ2-1; possibly TRBD2 for D (5 bases). CDR1 and CDR2 from the germline V gene are LNHDA and SQIVND (reference sequence). The CDR3 is 14 residues long. V was trimmed by 10 bases and J by 0 bases, leaving 13 bases between them. The CDR3 region has the DNA TGTGCCACCAAAAGGGAGAGCTCCTACAATGAGCAGTTCTTC. Translated, it gives CATKRESSYNEQFF.

The sample holds one count of this clone. The rearrangement links TRBV29-1 to TRBJ1-3, with D unclear. V lost 5 bases and J lost 0, with 5 bases in between. The CDR3 has 12 amino acids. The germline gives CDR1 SQVTM, CDR2 ANQGSEA. As DNA, the CDR3 is TGCAGCGTTCGGAGCTCTGGAAACACCATATATTTT. This sequence encodes CSVRSSGNTIYF.

The chain couples TRBV6-5 to TRBJ1-1; D ambiguous. Per germline, CDR1 MNHEY and CDR2 SVGAGI. V was cut by 7 bases and J by 1 base, with 16 bases left in between. The CDR3 extends over 15 amino acids. CDR3 DNA: TGTGCCAGCACGAGCGCCGTCTCTGCGAACACTGAAGCTTTCTTT. This sequence encodes CASTSAVSANTEAFF.

CDR3 sequence (DNA): TGTGCCAGTAGTATAGAGGCCAGGGATCGCACTGAAGCTTTCTTT. Amino acid sequence: CASSIEARDRTEAFF. The V call is TRBV19, the J call TRBJ1-1; perhaps TRBD1 as D (5 bases). CDR3 length: 15 amino acids. V dropped 0 bases and J dropped 4 bases, with 12 bases sitting between them. CDR1 is LNHDA, CDR2 SQIVND, per germline (reference sequence).

In DNA, the CDR3 is TGTGCCAGTAGGAAAGAGGGTGGGAATTCACCCCTCCACTTT. Its translation is CASRKEGGNSPLHF. This chain uses TRBV19 with TRBJ1-6, with D uncertain. V was pared by 6 bases and J by 7 bases, with 13 bases between. The CDR3 runs to 14 residues. CDR1 is LNHDA and CDR2 is SQIVND in the germline V gene (reference sequence).

The V call is TRBV27, the J call TRBJ2-7; TRBD2 matches at 7 bases. Per germline, CDR1 MNHEY and CDR2 SMNVEV (reference sequence). The length of the CDR3 is 14 residues. Trimming cost V 3 bases and J 2 bases; bases outside gene matches: 4. In DNA form, the CDR3 reads TGTGCCAGCAGTTTTGGGAGGGGAACCTACGAGCAGTACTTC. Its translation is CASSFGRGTYEQYF.

This clone was observed a handful of times. The same CDR3 can be traced to other DNA sequences in this sample. The CDR3 protein is CASSYRGFSYEQYF. In DNA, the CDR3 is TGTGCCAGCAGTTACCGGGGTTTCAGCTACGAGCAGTACTTC. The chain joins TRBV6-5 to TRBJ2-7, with D possibly being TRBD2 (5 bases). The germline V and J ends were trimmed by 2 bases and 3 bases, with 11 bases remaining between them. Germline CDR1 is MNHEY and CDR2 is SVGAGI. The length of the CDR3 is 14 residues.

The chain uses TRBV7-8 and TRBJ2-7, with D possibly TRBD1 on 5 matching bases. Germline assignment: CDR1 SGHVS and CDR2 FQNEAQ. The CDR3 spans 15 residues. V was pared by 5 bases and J by 5 bases, with 19 bases between. CDR3 residues: CASSKDTTLSHEQYF. In DNA form, the CDR3 reads TGTGCCAGCAGCAAGGACACGACCCTAAGTCACGAGCAGTACTTC.

This chain connects TRBV6-5 to TRBJ1-3; D is undetermined. The CDR3 has 14 residues. V lost 4 bases, J lost 4 bases, and 11 bases lay in between. Germline values: CDR1 MNHEY, CDR2 SVGAGI. CDR3 in amino acids: CASSFHDKGNTIYF. Here the CDR3 DNA reads TGTGCCAGCAGTTTTCATGACAAAGGAAACACCATATATTTT.